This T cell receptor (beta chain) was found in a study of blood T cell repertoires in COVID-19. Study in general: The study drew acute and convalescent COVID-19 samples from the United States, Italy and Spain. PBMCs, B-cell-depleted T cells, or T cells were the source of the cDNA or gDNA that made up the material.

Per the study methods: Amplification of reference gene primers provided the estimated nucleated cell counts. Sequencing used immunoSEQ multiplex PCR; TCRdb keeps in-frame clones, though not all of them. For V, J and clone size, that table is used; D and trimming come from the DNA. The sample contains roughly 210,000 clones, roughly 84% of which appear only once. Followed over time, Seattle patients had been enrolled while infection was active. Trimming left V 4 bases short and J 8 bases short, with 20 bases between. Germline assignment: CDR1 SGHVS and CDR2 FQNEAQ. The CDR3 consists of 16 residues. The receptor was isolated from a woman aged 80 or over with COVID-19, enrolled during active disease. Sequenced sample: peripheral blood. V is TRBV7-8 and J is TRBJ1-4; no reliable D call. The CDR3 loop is CASSSSTGSTREKLFF. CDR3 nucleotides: TGTGCCAGCAGCTCATCAACGGGGTCGACTCGCGAAAAACTGTTTTTT.